The 20 T cell receptor beta chains presented below share a single source sample, sequenced in a study of blood T cells in healthy people across ages. A second PCR of about 6 to 12 cycles used a sample-barcoded 5' primer and a J-beta primer mix. Each CDR3 protein is one row after TCRdb ran MiXCR on the 5' RACE reads. The profile shows approximately 780,000 distinct CDR3 sequences, 20% to 30% of them singletons. These data were likewise used in another study, on T cells of mothers and their children.

Specimen: blood. The receptors stem from a boy aged 5-17 years in good health.

V and J are TRBV28 and TRBJ1-4; 8 bases align to TRBD1. Trimming took 5 bases from V and 8 from J; bases not matched to a gene: 10. Germline V gene data show CDR1 as MDHEN and CDR2 as SYDVKM. The CDR3 consists of 15 residues. DNA of the CDR3: TGTGCCAGCAGTGAAAACAGGGGGTTGGTAGAAAAACTGTTTTTT. Translated: CASSENRGLVEKLFF.

The sample holds a few counts of this clonotype. The rearrangement joins TRBV5-4 to TRBJ2-5; 12 nucleotides match TRBD2. Germline V gives CDR1 SGHNT, CDR2 YYREEE (reference sequence). The CDR3 spans 17 residues. V was pared by 3 bases and J by 2 bases, with 8 bases of the junction left unmatched. Here the CDR3 reads CASSSPGLAGAQETQYF. CDR3 coding DNA: TGTGCCAGCAGCTCCCCGGGACTAGCGGGTGCTCAAGAGACCCAGTACTTC.

V is TRBV6-5 and J is TRBJ1-6, with a tentative D call TRBD1 (5 bases). Germline V CDR1 and CDR2: MNHEY, SVGAGI. The CDR3 spans 14 residues. Trimming took off 7 bases at V and 3 bases at J, with 10 bases between the two ends. The CDR3, as DNA: TGTGCCAGCAATCGGGGGAACTATAATTCACCCCTCCACTTT. It translates to CASNRGNYNSPLHF.

This clonotype was counted between two and nine times. The chain links TRBV21-1 to TRBJ1-5; TRBD1 reflects the table's D call only, with no check against the DNA. TRBV21-1 is classified as a pseudogene. The CDR3 consists of 14 residues. CDR3 amino acids: CASSKVVAGRPQHF. CDR3 in DNA: TGTGCCAGCAGCAAAGTCGTCGCGGGACGGCCCCAGCATTTT.

This clonotype was observed a few times. V gene TRBV5-1 combines with J gene TRBJ1-2; D is unresolved. Trimming removed 4 bases at V and 4 bases at J, with 14 bases between. From germline, CDR1 is SGHRS and CDR2 YFSETQ. The CDR3 runs to 14 residues. CDR3 loop: CASSPRWAAYGYTF. The CDR3 DNA sequence: TGCGCCAGCAGCCCGCGGTGGGCAGCCTATGGCTACACCTTC.

The chain links TRBV11-2 to TRBJ1-2; TRBD1 might be the D (5 bases). The CDR3 contains 13 residues. Germline lookup yields CDR1 SGHAT and CDR2 FQNNGV. V was pared by 3 bases and J by 8 bases, with 13 bases between. The CDR3: CASSLGGLRGYTF. The DNA for the CDR3 is TGTGCCAGCAGCTTGGGGGGTCTTCGGGGCTACACCTTC.

The chain employs TRBV2 and TRBJ2-1; TRBD1 is a possible D gene (5 bases). Trimming left V 6 bases short and J 7 bases short, with 10 bases between. The germline V gene has CDR1 SNHLY and CDR2 FYNNEI. The CDR3 is 12 residues long. The CDR3 spells CASSRQMNEQFF. CDR3 coding DNA: TGTGCCAGCAGCCGACAGATGAATGAGCAGTTCTTC. The full variable domain, with the rest looked up from reference TRBV2 and TRBJ2-1, is EPEVTQTPSHQVTQMGQEVILRCVPISNHLYFYWYRQILGQKVEFLVSFYNNEISEKSEIFDDQFSVERPDGSNFTLKIRSTKLEDSAMYFCASSRQMNEQFFGPGTRLTVL.

The gene calls are TRBV28 and TRBJ1-4; 9 bases are a match to TRBD1. Losses at the gene ends were 1 base for V and 8 bases for J; bases not matched to a gene: 5. The CDR3 contains 15 residues. Per germline, CDR1 MDHEN and CDR2 SYDVKM. CDR3 sequence reads: CASSLSGQGWEKLFF. CDR3 bases: TGTGCCAGCAGTTTATCGGGACAGGGCTGGGAAAAACTGTTTTTT.

A few counts support this clonotype. The rearrangement links TRBV12-3 or TRBV12-4 to TRBJ1-2; a weak D match, TRBD1 (5 bases). CDR3 length: 14 amino acids. V was cut by 3 bases and J by 4 bases, with 12 bases left in between. CDR3 residues: CASSLNQGTYGYTF. CDR3 nucleotide sequence: TGTGCCAGCAGTTTGAACCAGGGAACCTATGGCTACACCTTC.

V and J are TRBV3-1 and TRBJ2-1, with D uncertain. The CDR3 loop spans 14 amino acids. From germline, CDR1 is LGHDT and CDR2 YNNKEL (reference sequence). Trimming left V 0 bases short and J 4 bases short, with 7 bases between. The chain's CDR3 is CASSQDRSYNEQFF. In nucleotides, the CDR3 is TGTGCCAGCAGCCAAGATAGGAGTTACAATGAGCAGTTCTTC.

This clonotype appeared a few times. The V and J genes are TRBV10-3 and TRBJ2-5; D may match TRBD1 or TRBD2 (5 bases each). Trimming took 0 bases from V and 5 from J, leaving 10 bases between them. CDR3 length: 14 amino acids. CDR1 is ENHRY and CDR2 is SYGVKD in the germline V gene. CDR3 nucleotide sequence: TGTGCCATCAGTGAGTCGGGGGTCGGTGAGACCCAGTACTTC. Residues: CAISESGVGETQYF.

The chain links TRBV12-3 or TRBV12-4 to TRBJ2-3, with 9 bases identical to TRBD2. The CDR3 consists of 18 residues. V lost 2 bases to trimming and J lost 0 bases; unmatched junction nucleotides: 9. The CDR3: CASSLQRGAGRSTDTQYF. The CDR3 DNA is TGTGCCAGCAGTTTACAGCGGGGGGCCGGGAGGAGCACAGATACGCAGTATTTT.

Turning to this clonotype: The junction does not match germline at one end; this may be a read error. This rearrangement joins TRBV28 to TRBJ1-2, with D unclear. This CDR3 is built from 11 residues. Germline loops: CDR1 MDHEN, CDR2 SYDVKM. The DNA of the CDR3 is TGTGCCAGCAGGTATAACTATGGCCACACCTTC. It is translated as CASRYNYGHTF.

This chain links TRBV15 with TRBJ1-4, with 8 bases that match TRBD1. The CDR3 loop spans 17 amino acids. Germline V CDR1 and CDR2: LNHNV, YYDKDF (reference sequence). V was pared by 2 bases and J by 10 bases, with 15 bases of the junction left unmatched. CDR3 DNA: TGTGCCACCAGCAGATCTGGGGCGACAGGGGAGGGCGGAAAACTGTTTTTT. Translation: CATSRSGATGEGGKLFF.

This clonotype appeared a few times. The chain combines TRBV11-2 with TRBJ2-5; D may be TRBD2 (6 bases). This CDR3 is built from 13 residues. The germline V gene encodes CDR1 SGHAT and CDR2 FQNNGV. Trimming removed 0 bases at V and 7 bases at J, with 9 bases between. CDR3 in DNA: TGTGCCAGCAGCTTAGAGTACGGGGGGACCCAGTACTTC. The encoded protein is CASSLEYGGTQYF. The entire variable domain, with the rest obtained from reference TRBV11-2 and TRBJ2-5, is as follows: EAGVAQSPRYKIIEKRQSVAFWCNPISGHATLYWYQQILGQGPKLLIQFQNNGVVDDSQLPKDRFSAERLKGVDSTLKIQPAKLEDSAVYLCASSLEYGGTQYFGPGTRLLVL.

This CDR3 is CASSPAGTGAYF. CDR3 coding DNA: TGTGCCAGCAGCCCAGCCGGGACAGGAGCTTATTTT. The chain couples TRBV28 to TRBJ2-3; 8 positions agree with TRBD1. J gave up 15 bases and V 6 bases, and 11 bases lay outside the gene matches. CDR1 and CDR2 from the germline V gene are MDHEN and SYDVKM. The CDR3 contains 12 residues.

This clonotype was seen only a few times. CDR3 DNA sequence: TGTGCCAGCAGTTCCGGGACGTCGGGGGGGACCCAGTACTTC. This encodes CASSSGTSGGTQYF. The V gene is TRBV28, the J gene TRBJ2-5, with 7 bases fitting TRBD2. The germline V gene encodes CDR1 MDHEN and CDR2 SYDVKM. V was pared by 4 bases and J by 7 bases, with 9 bases of the junction left unmatched. CDR3 length equals 14 residues. The variable domain in full, completed from reference TRBV28 and TRBJ2-5, reads DVKVTQSSRYLVKRTGEKVFLECVQDMDHENMFWYRQDPGLGLRLIYFSYDVKMKEKGDIPEGYSVSREKKERFSLILESASTNQTSMYLCASSSGTSGGTQYFGPGTRLLVL.

V and J are TRBV11-2 and TRBJ2-1; 10 bases line up with TRBD2. CDR1 SGHAT and CDR2 FQNNGV come from the germline V gene. Losses at the gene ends were 5 bases for V and 4 bases for J; bases not matched to a gene: 5. This CDR3 contains 15 residues. CDR3 protein: CASSPTSGMYNEQFF. The CDR3 DNA follows: TGTGCCAGCAGCCCTACTAGCGGGATGTACAATGAGCAGTTCTTC.

This chain links TRBV28 with TRBJ2-1; 12 bases are shared with TRBD1. The length of the CDR3 is 21 residues. Trimming took 5 bases from V and 4 from J; bases not matched to a gene: 21. Germline loops: CDR1 MDHEN, CDR2 SYDVKM. As DNA, the CDR3 is TGTGCCAGCAGTCCAAAGCTGGGACAGGGGGCGAACTACGGGGCGTACAATGAGCAGTTCTTC. Translation: CASSPKLGQGANYGAYNEQFF.

This clonotype appeared a few times. The chain recombines TRBV7-9 with TRBJ1-4; D gene uncertain. The germline CDR1 and CDR2 sequences are SEHNR and FQNEAQ (reference sequence). CDR3 size: 14 residues. Trimming shortened V by 5 bases and J by 3 bases, and 10 bases separated the two germline ends. The chain's CDR3 is CASSHRASNEKLFF. Written as DNA, the CDR3 is TGTGCCAGCAGCCACCGGGCCTCTAATGAAAAACTGTTTTTT.